Each of the 2 T cell receptor beta chains below was sequenced from the same sample in a study of a mutant IDH1 vaccine in newly diagnosed glioma. The method was immunoSEQ multiplex PCR; TCRdb's version includes in-frame clones alone and lacks a portion of them. Among roughly 30,000 clones, over 75% were seen once, and the ten largest hold 2% to 3%. The time point denotes: week 23, last vaccination. A 20-mer mutant IDH1 peptide at 300 ug was injected subcutaneously with topical imiquimod. These receptors have no known antigen. This specimen was PBMCs, taken from a glioma patient whose treatment included an IDH1 peptide vaccine. These receptors were collected from a man aged 35 to 55 with glioma.

This chain's CDR3 is CASSLGVPGRGWEQFF. The CDR3 nucleotides read TGTGCCAGCAGCTTAGGGGTCCCTGGCAGGGGTTGGGAGCAGTTCTTC. The J gene is TRBJ2-1, the V gene TRBV7-9, with D maybe TRBD1 (6 bases). The CDR3 has 16 amino acids. Germline CDR1 is SEHNR and CDR2 is FQNEAQ (reference sequence). Between the trimmed V and J ends, which lost 1 base and 10 bases, there was a span of 20 bases.

The chain carries TRBV30 and TRBJ2-2; 7 bases are a match to TRBD2. The length of the CDR3 is 13 residues. Germline V CDR1 and CDR2: GTSNPN, SVGIG (reference sequence). The CDR3 DNA reads TGTGGGGTAGGGAGGGGCTACACCGGGGAGCTGTTTTTT. It yields the protein CGVGRGYTGELFF.